The entry below gives a single TCR beta chain sequence along with its context. TCRbeta library preparation incorporated unique molecular identifiers. A single record per CDR3 protein comes from TCRdb applying MiXCR to the PCR reads. The table lists hundreds of thousands of distinct CDR3 sequences, approximately 30% of them singletons. The record originates from a study of T-cell reconstitution after alpha-beta-depleted transplantation in children. The clonotype comes from a human donor who donated a stem cell graft to a child with aplastic anemia. Sequenced material: PBMCs from the stem cell graft donor, taken from the stem cell graft.

Here the CDR3 DNA reads TGTGCCAGCAGCGGGGACACCAGAGATGGCTACACCTTC. Residues: CASSGDTRDGYTF. This chain joins TRBV7-9 and TRBJ1-2, with TRBD1 as a possible D gene (6 bases). Germline CDR1 is SEHNR and CDR2 is FQNEAQ (reference sequence). With 5 bases removed from V and 6 bases from J, the gap between germline ends came to 13 bases. This CDR3 is 13 amino acids long. The full variable domain, its missing parts supplied by reference TRBV7-9 and TRBJ1-2, is DTGVSQNPRHKITKRGQNVTFRCDPISEHNRLYWYRQTLGQGPEFLTYFQNEAQLEKSRLLSDRFSAERPKGSFSTLEIQRTEQGDSAMYLCASSGDTRDGYTFGSGTRLTVV.